Listed below are T cell receptor beta chains from one sample, sequenced in a study of blood T cell repertoires in COVID-19. TCRdb's copy holds only in-frame clones and misses some; the assay was immunoSEQ multiplex PCR. The sample consists of some 48,000 clones, about 86% of them appearing once. The sample consisted of peripheral blood. Receptors were obtained from an elderly woman with acute or convalescent COVID-19. CDR3s include the opening cysteine and the closing phenylalanine or tryptophan. The order of the fields is V gene, D gene, J gene, clone size, CDR3 protein, CDR3 DNA. A D gene is named only where the DNA matches it firmly. Clone size is shown for a subset of rows, as once, few, many or a class of expanded clone.

v_gene: TRBV18; d_gene: TRBD1; j_gene: TRBJ1-2; abundance: NA; CDR3aa: CASSPQDRGDGYTF; CDR3nt: TGTGCCAGCTCACCACAGGACAGGGGAGATGGCTACACCTTC
v_gene: TRBV6-5; d_gene: TRBD1; j_gene: TRBJ1-4; abundance: NA; CDR3aa: CASSYTGGEKLFF; CDR3nt: TGTGCCAGCAGTTATACAGGGGGTGAAAAACTGTTTTTT
v_gene: TRBV30; d_gene: NA; j_gene: TRBJ1-5; abundance: NA; CDR3aa: CAWSARLGGINQPQHF; CDR3nt: TGTGCCTGGAGCGCCCGCTTGGGGGGTATCAATCAGCCCCAGCATTTT
v_gene: TRBV12-3/TRBV12-4; d_gene: NA; j_gene: TRBJ2-1; abundance: NA; CDR3aa: CASSPGSYNEQFF; CDR3nt: TGTGCCAGCAGTCCCGGGTCTTACAATGAGCAGTTCTTC
v_gene: TRBV15; d_gene: NA; j_gene: TRBJ1-1; abundance: NA; CDR3aa: CATSAGRNTEAFF; CDR3nt: TGTGCCACCAGCGCGGGGAGGAACACTGAAGCTTTCTTT
v_gene: TRBV5-4; d_gene: NA; j_gene: TRBJ1-1; abundance: once; CDR3aa: CASTSPGDRHTEAFF; CDR3nt: TGTGCCAGCACCTCGCCTGGAGACCGACACACTGAAGCTTTCTTT
v_gene: TRBV7-9; d_gene: NA; j_gene: TRBJ1-6; abundance: NA; CDR3aa: CASSFLVNSPLHF; CDR3nt: TGTGCCAGCAGCTTTCTAGTCAATTCACCCCTCCACTTT
v_gene: TRBV11-2; d_gene: NA; j_gene: TRBJ1-1; abundance: NA; CDR3aa: CASSKREMNTEAFF; CDR3nt: TGTGCCAGCAGCAAACGGGAGATGAACACTGAAGCTTTCTTT
v_gene: TRBV6-5; d_gene: NA; j_gene: TRBJ1-1; abundance: few; CDR3aa: CASSYSTSKNTEAFF; CDR3nt: TGTGCCAGCAGTTACTCGACTTCCAAAAACACTGAAGCTTTCTTT
v_gene: TRBV15; d_gene: NA; j_gene: TRBJ2-5; abundance: NA; CDR3aa: CATSGLAEHRGETQYF; CDR3nt: TGTGCCACTTCAGGGTTAGCGGAACACCGAGGGGAGACCCAGTACTTC
v_gene: TRBV6-5; d_gene: NA; j_gene: TRBJ2-1; abundance: NA; CDR3aa: CASSYEPGYNEQFF; CDR3nt: TGTGCCAGCAGTTACGAGCCGGGGTACAATGAGCAGTTCTTC
v_gene: TRBV6-6; d_gene: NA; j_gene: TRBJ2-5; abundance: NA; CDR3aa: CASSPDPLGTQYF; CDR3nt: TGTGCCAGCAGCCCTGATCCTCTCGGGACCCAGTACTTC
v_gene: TRBV7-2; d_gene: TRBD1; j_gene: TRBJ1-1; abundance: NA; CDR3aa: CASSLVGTGNVAFF; CDR3nt: TGTGCCAGCAGCTTAGTTGGGACAGGAAATGTAGCTTTCTTT
v_gene: TRBV7-9; d_gene: TRBD1; j_gene: TRBJ2-2; abundance: NA; CDR3aa: CASNLGQGATGELFF; CDR3nt: TGTGCCAGCAACTTGGGACAGGGAGCGACCGGGGAGCTGTTTTTT
v_gene: TRBV11-2; d_gene: TRBD1; j_gene: TRBJ1-1; abundance: NA; CDR3aa: CASSRGQGRTEAFF; CDR3nt: TGTGCCAGCAGCCGGGGACAGGGGAGGACTGAAGCTTTCTTT
v_gene: TRBV19; d_gene: TRBD1; j_gene: TRBJ1-6; abundance: few; CDR3aa: CASRPLTGGVSPLHF; CDR3nt: TGTGCCAGTAGGCCTTTGACAGGGGGCGTCTCACCCCTCCACTTT
v_gene: TRBV5-1; d_gene: NA; j_gene: TRBJ1-4; abundance: once; CDR3aa: CASSLGPSGYTTNEKLFF; CDR3nt: TGCGCCAGCAGCTTGGGGCCCTCAGGATATACAACTAATGAAAAACTGTTTTTT
v_gene: TRBV12-2; d_gene: NA; j_gene: TRBJ1-2; abundance: NA; CDR3aa: CASRLAFPTGDYGYTF; CDR3nt: TGTGCAAGTCGCTTAGCGTTTCCAACAGGGGACTATGGCTACACCTTC
v_gene: TRBV30; d_gene: NA; j_gene: TRBJ2-5; abundance: NA; CDR3aa: CAWGPRGETQYF; CDR3nt: TGTGCCTGGGGACCGAGAGGAGAGACCCAGTACTTC
v_gene: TRBV6-2/TRBV6-3; d_gene: NA; j_gene: TRBJ1-1; abundance: NA; CDR3aa: CASSSTANTEAFF; CDR3nt: TGTGCCAGCAGTTCGACAGCGAACACTGAAGCTTTCTTT
v_gene: TRBV5-6; d_gene: TRBD2; j_gene: TRBJ2-3; abundance: NA; CDR3aa: CASSLYPGGDTDTQYF; CDR3nt: TGTGCCAGCAGCTTGTATCCGGGGGGGGACACAGATACGCAGTATTTT
v_gene: TRBV5-5; d_gene: NA; j_gene: TRBJ1-5; abundance: NA; CDR3aa: CASSLASDQPQHF; CDR3nt: TGTGCCAGCAGCTTGGCCTCAGATCAGCCCCAGCATTTT
v_gene: TRBV6-5; d_gene: TRBD1; j_gene: TRBJ1-3; abundance: NA; CDR3aa: CASSSGTGTSGNTIYF; CDR3nt: TGTGCCAGCAGTTCCGGGACAGGAACCTCTGGAAACACCATATATTTT
v_gene: TRBV5-6; d_gene: NA; j_gene: TRBJ1-2; abundance: NA; CDR3aa: CASSDRRLGGYTF; CDR3nt: TGTGCCAGCAGCGACAGGAGGTTGGGTGGCTACACCTTC
v_gene: TRBV7-2; d_gene: NA; j_gene: TRBJ2-5; abundance: NA; CDR3aa: CASSWDFKETQYF; CDR3nt: TGTGCCAGCAGCTGGGACTTTAAAGAGACCCAGTACTTC
v_gene: TRBV19; d_gene: NA; j_gene: TRBJ1-1; abundance: NA; CDR3aa: CASSKQGPEAFF; CDR3nt: TGTGCCAGTAGCAAACAGGGCCCTGAAGCTTTCTTT
v_gene: TRBV5-8; d_gene: NA; j_gene: TRBJ2-7; abundance: few; CDR3aa: CASRRGHSYEQYF; CDR3nt: TGTGCCAGCAGAAGGGGCCATTCCTACGAGCAGTACTTC
v_gene: TRBV5-1; d_gene: TRBD1; j_gene: TRBJ2-1; abundance: once; CDR3aa: CASSPGTGYYNEQFF; CDR3nt: TGCGCCAGCAGCCCCGGGACAGGGTACTACAATGAGCAGTTCTTC
v_gene: TRBV4-1; d_gene: TRBD1; j_gene: TRBJ1-3; abundance: NA; CDR3aa: CASSPSGTGLYTIYF; CDR3nt: TGCGCCAGCAGCCCCTCAGGGACAGGGTTATACACCATATATTTT
v_gene: TRBV5-1; d_gene: TRBD1; j_gene: TRBJ2-5; abundance: NA; CDR3aa: CASSFQDRYQETQYF; CDR3nt: TGCGCCAGCAGCTTTCAGGACAGGTACCAAGAGACCCAGTACTTC
v_gene: TRBV5-1; d_gene: NA; j_gene: TRBJ1-1; abundance: NA; CDR3aa: CASSHNGGESEAFF; CDR3nt: TGCGCCAGCAGCCATAACGGGGGAGAGTCTGAAGCTTTCTTT
v_gene: TRBV6-5; d_gene: NA; j_gene: TRBJ2-5; abundance: NA; CDR3aa: CASRQTETQYF; CDR3nt: TGTGCCAGCAGACAAACAGAGACCCAGTACTTC
v_gene: TRBV9; d_gene: NA; j_gene: TRBJ1-6; abundance: NA; CDR3aa: CASSPGGYSPLHF; CDR3nt: TGTGCCAGCAGCCCGGGGGGTTATTCACCCCTCCACTTT
v_gene: TRBV27; d_gene: TRBD1; j_gene: TRBJ2-1; abundance: few; CDR3aa: CASSFWTGPTNEQFF; CDR3nt: TGTGCCAGCAGTTTTTGGACAGGCCCAACCAATGAGCAGTTCTTC
v_gene: TRBV25-1; d_gene: TRBD1; j_gene: TRBJ1-4; abundance: NA; CDR3aa: CASSGVRTGGGEKLFF; CDR3nt: TGTGCCAGCAGTGGTGTTCGGACAGGGGGTGGTGAAAAACTGTTTTTT
v_gene: TRBV4-1; d_gene: NA; j_gene: TRBJ2-7; abundance: NA; CDR3aa: CASSQRTTGTYEQYF; CDR3nt: TGCGCCAGCAGCCAGCGGACCACCGGGACCTACGAGCAGTACTTC
v_gene: TRBV11-1; d_gene: TRBD2; j_gene: TRBJ2-2; abundance: NA; CDR3aa: CASSLRLAGATGELFF; CDR3nt: TGTGCCAGCAGCTTACGGCTAGCGGGGGCGACCGGGGAGCTGTTTTTT
v_gene: TRBV5-4; d_gene: NA; j_gene: TRBJ1-2; abundance: NA; CDR3aa: CASSTNRGNYGYTF; CDR3nt: TGTGCCAGCAGCACGAATAGGGGAAACTATGGCTACACCTTC